Listed here are 24 T cell receptor beta chains from one sample, sequenced in a study of blood T cell repertoires in COVID-19. Assay used: immunoSEQ multiplex PCR; TCRdb lists only in-frame clones, some missing. The table shows 140,000 to 150,000 clones, with about four fifths occurring only once. The sequencing input was peripheral blood. These receptors were obtained from a human donor in a cohort sampled during active COVID-19.

The gene calls are TRBV2 and TRBJ2-1; a possible D gene is TRBD2 (6 bases). CDR1 is SNHLY and CDR2 is FYNNEI in the germline V gene. The CDR3 is 14 residues long. V dropped 10 bases and J dropped 6 bases, with 19 bases sitting between them. In DNA, the CDR3 is TGTGCCACCTTGAAGGACGGACTACGCAATGAGCAGTTCTTC. It yields the protein CATLKDGLRNEQFF.

This clone was seen a single time. This chain connects TRBV7-3 to TRBJ2-3; D gene unclear. This CDR3 is 14 amino acids long. The germline V and J ends were trimmed by 4 bases and 2 bases, with 10 bases remaining between them. Germline lookup yields CDR1 SGHTA and CDR2 FQGTGA. The CDR3 reads CASSYLGVTDTQYF. CDR3 sequence (DNA): TGTGCCAGCAGCTATCTAGGAGTCACAGATACGCAGTATTTT.

The chain has TRBV3-1 (or the pseudogene TRBV3-2) and TRBJ1-1; D is ambiguous. Between the trimmed V and J ends, which lost 1 base and 1 base, there was a span of 22 bases. The CDR3 runs 19 residues. Looked up from germline, CDR1 is LGHDT and CDR2 is YNNKEL (reference sequence). The CDR3 nucleotides are TGTGCCAGCAGCCAAGTAGTCCGGGGAAGGTCCTCAGGGAACACTGAAGCTTTCTTT. This gives the protein CASSQVVRGRSSGNTEAFF.

J is TRBJ1-6 and V is TRBV5-4; maybe TRBD1 (5 bases). Per the germline V gene, CDR1 is SGHNT and CDR2 is YYREEE (reference sequence). Trimming took 1 base from V and 8 from J, leaving 10 bases between them. The CDR3 covers 14 residues. The CDR3 loop is CASSLRGGYSPLHF. The CDR3 bases are TGTGCCAGCAGCTTGCGGGGGGGGTATTCACCCCTCCACTTT. Using reference TRBV5-4 and TRBJ1-6 for the parts outside the CDR3, the full variable domain is ETGVTQSPTHLIKTRGQQVTLRCSSQSGHNTVSWYQQALGQGPQFIFQYYREEENGRGNFPPRFSGLQFPNYSSELNVNALELDDSALYLCASSLRGGYSPLHFGNGTRLTVT.

The V call is TRBV28, the J call TRBJ2-1; TRBD2 matches at 14 bases. Germline values: CDR1 MDHEN, CDR2 SYDVKM. Trimming removed 5 bases from V and 1 base from J; junction bases left unmatched: 13. This CDR3 region has 20 residues. The CDR3 DNA reads as TGTGCCAGCAGTCATACGGGACTAGCGGGGGAAATCGGGTCCTACAATGAGCAGTTCTTC. Translating it yields CASSHTGLAGEIGSYNEQFF.

The rearrangement links TRBV2 to TRBJ2-5; D may be TRBD2 (5 bases). The length of the CDR3 is 15 residues. Trimming left V 5 bases short and J 5 bases short, with 18 bases between. The germline V gene has CDR1 SNHLY and CDR2 FYNNEI. The CDR3 DNA reads as TGTGCCAGCAGTTATATGGGAGATGGAGCCGAGACCCAGTACTTC. Its translation: CASSYMGDGAETQYF.

The rearrangement joins TRBV5-6 to TRBJ1-2; D is uncertain. The CDR3 covers 14 residues. The germline gives CDR1 SGHDT, CDR2 YYEEEE. The V end was cut by 5 bases, the J end by 6 bases, with 17 bases between. CDR3: CASRTFTLNDGYTF. The CDR3 region has the DNA TGTGCCAGCAGGACATTTACTTTGAATGATGGCTACACCTTC.

This clone was observed a single time. V and J are TRBV2 and TRBJ1-5; no reliable D call. CDR3 length equals 15 residues. Per the germline V gene, CDR1 is SNHLY and CDR2 is FYNNEI. Deletions cut 4 bases from V and 2 bases from J, with 12 bases between. The CDR3 sequence is CASSAEGLRNQPQHF. The CDR3 DNA sequence: TGTGCCAGCAGTGCCGAGGGCCTGCGCAATCAGCCCCAGCATTTT. Combining the CDR3 with reference TRBV2 and TRBJ1-5 gives the whole variable domain EPEVTQTPSHQVTQMGQEVILRCVPISNHLYFYWYRQILGQKVEFLVSFYNNEISEKSEIFDDQFSVERPDGSNFTLKIRSTKLEDSAMYFCASSAEGLRNQPQHFGDGTRLSIL.

The V call is TRBV6-2 or TRBV6-3, the J call TRBJ2-3, with 9 nucleotides matching TRBD2. V lost 4 bases and J lost 2; bases outside the gene matches: 7. The CDR3 contains 16 residues. The germline CDR1 and CDR2 sequences are MNHEY and SVGEGT. CDR3 region: CASSWLAGPITDTQYF. The CDR3 nucleotides read TGTGCCAGCAGTTGGCTAGCGGGACCCATCACAGATACGCAGTATTTT.

The chain couples TRBV7-8 to TRBJ2-5, with 7 bases that match TRBD1. The CDR3 sequence is 13 residues long. V lost 7 bases and J lost 6; bases outside the gene matches: 8. CDR1 SGHVS and CDR2 FQNEAQ come from the germline V gene. The CDR3 bases are TGTGCCAGCAACCCTACAGGGGAAAAGACCCAGTACTTC. Its translation is CASNPTGEKTQYF. The full variable domain, completed using reference TRBV7-8 and TRBJ2-5, is GAGVSQSPRYKVAKRGQDVALRCDPISGHVSLFWYQQALGQGPEFLTYFQNEAQLDKSGLPSDRFFAERPEGSVSTLKIQRTQQEDSAVYLCASNPTGEKTQYFGPGTRLLVL.

For the CDR3, the DNA is TGTGCCAGCAGCATGCGGACTAGCGGTATCCTAACAGATACGCAGTATTTT. Translated, it gives CASSMRTSGILTDTQYF. The rearrangement links TRBV13 to TRBJ2-3; TRBD2 matches 10 bases. V lost 5 bases to trimming and J lost 3 bases; unmatched junction nucleotides: 11. CDR1 PRHDT and CDR2 FYEKMQ come from the germline V gene (reference sequence). CDR3 length: 17 residues.

The rearrangement joins TRBV14 to TRBJ1-4, with D uncertain. CDR1 is SGHDN and CDR2 is FVKESK in the germline V gene. V lost 1 base to trimming and J lost 8 bases, with 8 bases between them. The CDR3 totals 13 residues. CDR3 sequence (DNA): TGTGCCAGCAGCCAAGGTGCGGAGGAAAAACTGTTTTTT. Its protein product is CASSQGAEEKLFF.

This clone was found a few times. This chain joins TRBV27 and TRBJ1-6; 8 nucleotides line up with TRBD1. The CDR3 totals 16 residues. V shed 5 bases and J 7 bases; nucleotides not matched to a gene: 10. In germline, CDR1 is MNHEY, CDR2 SMNVEV (reference sequence). CDR3 in DNA: TGTGCCAGCAGTCCCCACCACAGGGGGTGGAATTCACCCCTCCACTTT. Its translation: CASSPHHRGWNSPLHF.

The rearrangement uses TRBV19 and TRBJ2-3; TRBD2 is a possible D gene (6 bases). Trimming removed 5 bases at V and 3 bases at J, with 12 bases between. CDR1 LNHDA and CDR2 SQIVND come from the germline V gene (reference sequence). This CDR3 region has 14 residues. The CDR3: CASSPLALTDTQYF. In DNA form, the CDR3 reads TGTGCCAGTAGTCCCCTAGCGCTTACAGATACGCAGTATTTT.

J is TRBJ2-2 and V is TRBV3-1 (or the pseudogene TRBV3-2); TRBD2 might be the D (6 bases). Between the trimmed V and J ends, which lost 2 bases and 13 bases, there was a span of 14 bases. Germline lookup yields CDR1 LGHDT and CDR2 YNNKEL (reference sequence). The CDR3 sequence is 13 residues long. The CDR3 DNA reads TGTGCCAGCAGCCAATCGCGTAGCGGCGGGCTGTTTTTT. It specifies CASSQSRSGGLFF.

The chain carries TRBV6-4 and TRBJ1-1; 8 nucleotides align to TRBD1. V was clipped by 6 bases and J by 6 bases; unmatched bases: 9. Germline CDR1 is MRHNA and CDR2 is SNTAGT. CDR3 length equals 14 residues. CDR3 loop: CASRVDRARPEAFF. CDR3 DNA sequence: TGTGCCAGCAGAGTGGACAGGGCGAGACCTGAAGCTTTCTTT.

The chain uses TRBV5-1 and TRBJ2-1; D possibly corresponds to TRBD2 (5 bases). The germline V gene encodes CDR1 SGHRS and CDR2 YFSETQ. V lost 0 bases, J lost 0 bases, and 7 bases lay in between. The CDR3 extends over 15 amino acids. This CDR3 is CASSLERGSYNEQFF. In DNA form, the CDR3 reads TGCGCCAGCAGCTTGGAACGGGGCTCCTACAATGAGCAGTTCTTC.

The J gene is TRBJ1-2, the V gene TRBV29-1; D gene uncertain. Germline V gene data show CDR1 as SQVTM and CDR2 as ANQGSEA. Trimming pared 2 bases from V and 4 bases from J, leaving 8 bases between. This CDR3 comprises 12 residues. CDR3 sequence (DNA): TGCAGCGTTGAATGGCAGTCCTATGGCTACACCTTC. Residues: CSVEWQSYGYTF. Complete variable domain (other parts from reference TRBV29-1 and TRBJ1-2): SAVISQKPSRDICQRGTSLTIQCQVDSQVTMMFWYRQQPGQSLTLIATANQGSEATYESGFVIDKFPISRPNLTFSTLTVSNMSPEDSSIYLCSVEWQSYGYTFGSGTRLTVV.

The chain has TRBV19 and TRBJ1-5, with 8 nucleotides matching TRBD1. V lost 1 base, J lost 0 bases, and 8 bases stayed unmatched. Germline CDR1 and CDR2: LNHDA and SQIVND (reference sequence). This CDR3 spans 18 amino acids. The CDR3, as DNA: TGTGCCAGTAGTATAGGTGGACAGGGATGGAATAGCAATCAGCCCCAGCATTTT. Its protein is CASSIGGQGWNSNQPQHF.

This clone was counted a few times. The chain employs TRBV28 and TRBJ1-2, with 7 nucleotides matching TRBD1. Trimming removed 8 bases from V and 2 bases from J; junction bases left unmatched: 5. There are 13 residues in the CDR3. The germline V gene has CDR1 MDHEN and CDR2 SYDVKM. The CDR3 spells CASYSTGNYGYTF. DNA for the CDR3: TGTGCCAGCTACTCGACAGGGAACTATGGCTACACCTTC.

This chain uses TRBV27 with TRBJ1-6, with 7 positions matching TRBD1. V was pared by 6 bases and J by 7 bases, with 9 bases of the junction left unmatched. The V gene's germline CDR1 is MNHEY and CDR2 SMNVEV (reference sequence). CDR3 length: 15 residues. The DNA for the CDR3 is TGTGCCAGCAGCTTCTTAGGAGGGGGCAATTCACCCCTCCACTTT. Protein: CASSFLGGGNSPLHF.

This chain connects TRBV4-1 to TRBJ1-4, with 10 bases that match TRBD1. CDR1 and CDR2 from the germline V gene are MGHRA and YSYEKL. The J segment lost 2 bases and the V segment lost 10 bases, leaving 7 bases of the junction unmatched. This CDR3 has 15 amino acids. As DNA, the CDR3 is TGCGCCACTGGGGACAGGGGTGGGACTAATGAAAAACTGTTTTTT. As protein: CATGDRGGTNEKLFF.

J is TRBJ2-2 and V is TRBV2, with 9 nucleotides matching TRBD1. This CDR3 comprises 16 residues. V lost 5 bases and J lost 6; bases outside the gene matches: 10. CDR1 and CDR2 (germline): SNHLY, FYNNEI. DNA of the CDR3: TGTGCCAGCAGTCCCCCGGGACAGGGTCTCTCCGGGGAGCTGTTTTTT. Amino acid sequence: CASSPPGQGLSGELFF.

The J gene is TRBJ2-5, the V gene TRBV5-8, with D unclear. Deletions cut 4 bases from V and 5 bases from J, with 9 bases between. In germline, CDR1 is SGHTS, CDR2 YDEGEE. CDR3 length equals 12 residues. The CDR3 protein is CASSPIEETQYF. The CDR3 nucleotides read TGTGCCAGCAGCCCGATTGAGGAGACCCAGTACTTC.